Here is one TCR beta chain with its context. Its antigen is not identified. Sequencing was performed with immunoSEQ multiplex PCR; in TCRdb, only in-frame clones are kept and a portion is missing. The data show approximately 1.5 million clones, with around 98% seen just once and about 0.45% held by the top ten. Germline CDR1 is MDHEN and CDR2 is SYDVKM. V was trimmed by 5 bases and J by 4 bases, leaving 11 bases between them. The CDR3 has 14 amino acids. This entry is derived from a study of shared clonotypes between healthy human individuals. Findings and limits, study-wide: Clonotypes that were shared across a few donors made up around 5% of naive CD4 clonotypes. The study's rarefaction showed incomplete sorted-subset sequencing despite large depth.

The origin of this receptor is a man aged 25-45 years in good health. The rearrangement links TRBV28 to TRBJ1-4; no clear D. Sequencing was done on a sample of naive CD4+ T cells sorted from blood. Regarding subset: CD45RA+ positively selected. The CDR3 DNA sequence: TGTGCCAGCAGTCGGTTCGGCTTTAATGAAAAACTGTTTTTT. Its translation: CASSRFGFNEKLFF.